This TCR beta chain was observed in a study of OX40 agonist ivuxolimab in advanced cancers. The data were produced by immunoSEQ multiplex PCR, yet TCRdb's version contains in-frame clones alone and is incomplete. The sample has 80,000 to 100,000 clones, about nine tenths seen once. Here the sequenced sample was CD4+ or CD8+ T cells sorted from blood, taken in a trial of the OX40 agonist ivuxolimab. The clonotype comes from an adult with an advanced solid tumor such as melanoma, head and neck, liver or kidney cancer.

The CDR3 coding sequence is TGCGCCAGCAGCTTAAACAGGAACACTGAAGCTTTCTTT. Its protein product is CASSLNRNTEAFF. The chain has TRBV5-1 and TRBJ1-1, with D hard to call. Per the germline V gene, CDR1 is SGHRS and CDR2 is YFSETQ. V was clipped by 2 bases and J by 1 base, with 6 bases between them. The CDR3 covers 13 residues. Using reference TRBV5-1 and TRBJ1-1 for the parts outside the CDR3, the full variable domain is KAGVTQTPRYLIKTRGQQVTLSCSPISGHRSVSWYQQTPGQGLQFLFEYFSETQRNKGNFPGRFSGRQFSNSRSEMNVSTLELGDSALYLCASSLNRNTEAFFGQGTRLTVV.